The entry below describes one T cell receptor (beta chain). This table comes from immunoSEQ multiplex PCR, and its TCRdb copy is limited to in-frame clones, with some not included. The table lists roughly 75,000 clones, approximately 90% of them singletons. Autoimmune disease history or systemic immunosuppression excluded patients. The sample comes from a study of OX40 agonist ivuxolimab in advanced cancers. Study summary: Age averaged approximately 60 years (range roughly 23 to 79), and 82.7% were male. Partial responses were achieved by three patients, of whom one had hepatocellular carcinoma and two had cutaneous melanoma.

CDR3 size: 13 residues. Germline values: CDR1 LNHDA, CDR2 SQIVND (reference sequence). Trimming left V 2 bases short and J 6 bases short, with 8 bases between. The material was CD4+ or CD8+ T cells sorted from blood, obtained in a trial of the OX40 agonist ivuxolimab. The origin of this receptor is an adult with an advanced solid tumor such as melanoma, head and neck, liver or kidney cancer. This chain joins TRBV19 and TRBJ2-1; D gene uncertain. The CDR3 spells CASSILNFNEQFF. CDR3 DNA: TGTGCCAGTAGTATACTTAACTTCAATGAGCAGTTCTTC.